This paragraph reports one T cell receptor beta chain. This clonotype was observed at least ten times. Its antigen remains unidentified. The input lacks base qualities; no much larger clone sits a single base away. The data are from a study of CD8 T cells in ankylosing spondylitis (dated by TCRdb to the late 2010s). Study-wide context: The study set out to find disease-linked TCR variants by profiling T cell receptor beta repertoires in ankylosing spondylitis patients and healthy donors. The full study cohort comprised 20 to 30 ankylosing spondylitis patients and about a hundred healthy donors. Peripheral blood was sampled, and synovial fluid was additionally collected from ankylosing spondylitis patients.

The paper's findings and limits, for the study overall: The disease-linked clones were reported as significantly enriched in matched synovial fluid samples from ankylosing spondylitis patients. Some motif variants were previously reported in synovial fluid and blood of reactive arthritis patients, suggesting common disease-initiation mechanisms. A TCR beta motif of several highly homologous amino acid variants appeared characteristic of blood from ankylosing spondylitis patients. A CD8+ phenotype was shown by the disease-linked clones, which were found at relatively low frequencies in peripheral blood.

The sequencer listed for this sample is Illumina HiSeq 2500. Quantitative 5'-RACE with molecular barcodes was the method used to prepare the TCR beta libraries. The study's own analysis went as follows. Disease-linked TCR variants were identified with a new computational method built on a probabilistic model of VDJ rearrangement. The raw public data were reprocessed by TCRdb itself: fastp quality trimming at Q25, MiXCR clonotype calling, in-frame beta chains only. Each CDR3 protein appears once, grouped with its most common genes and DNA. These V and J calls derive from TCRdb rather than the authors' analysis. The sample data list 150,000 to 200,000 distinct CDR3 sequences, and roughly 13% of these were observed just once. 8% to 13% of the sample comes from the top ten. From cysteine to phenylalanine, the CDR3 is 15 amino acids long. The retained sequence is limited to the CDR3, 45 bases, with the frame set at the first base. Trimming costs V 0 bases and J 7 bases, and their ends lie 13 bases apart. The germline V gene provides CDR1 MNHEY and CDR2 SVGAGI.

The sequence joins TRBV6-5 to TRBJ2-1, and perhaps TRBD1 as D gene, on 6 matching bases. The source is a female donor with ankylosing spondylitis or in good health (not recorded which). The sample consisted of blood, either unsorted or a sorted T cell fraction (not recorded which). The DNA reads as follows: TGTGCCAGCAGTTACTCGAAGAACAGGGTGAATGAGCAGTTCTTC. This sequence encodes CASSYSKNRVNEQFF.